These 2 T cell receptor beta chains originate from one sample sequenced in a study of beta chain features in type 1 diabetes. Overall study results and limits: There was a moderate but significant shortening of TCRB CDR3s in all four CD4+ subsets of Type 1 diabetes patients.

These receptors' antigens are unknown. The investigators reverse transcribed all of the isolated RNA, so they sequenced expressed TCRB transcripts. This table comes from immunoSEQ multiplex PCR, and its TCRdb copy is limited to in-frame clones, with some not included. The data contain some 160,000 clones, 7% to 9.5% of them seen just once; the ten biggest clones take up roughly 0.7%. Sequenced input: central memory CD4+ T cells from blood. These receptors were collected from a woman aged 25 to 45 with type 1 diabetes.

CDR3 nucleotides: TGTGCCAGCACCATGGGCCGGGATGCTACAGATACGCAGTATTTT. This sequence encodes CASTMGRDATDTQYF. V usage is TRBV7-9 and J usage is TRBJ2-3, with a tentative D call TRBD2 (5 bases). From germline, CDR1 is SEHNR and CDR2 FQNEAQ (reference sequence). Trimming removed 7 bases at V and 3 bases at J, with 17 bases between. CDR3 size: 15 residues.

This clone was picked up a small number of times. J is TRBJ1-5 and V is TRBV19, with D possibly matching TRBD1 (5 bases). The CDR3 runs to 13 residues. CDR1 and CDR2 from the germline V gene are LNHDA and SQIVND (reference sequence). V was shortened by 4 bases and J by 6 bases, with 10 bases between the two germline ends. CDR3 loop: CASSKEGTQPQHF. The CDR3 region has the DNA TGTGCCAGTAGTAAGGAGGGGACTCAGCCCCAGCATTTT. The whole variable domain, filled in from reference TRBV19 and TRBJ1-5, reads DGGITQSPKYLFRKEGQNVTLSCEQNLNHDAMYWYRQDPGQGLRLIYYSQIVNDFQKGDIAEGYSVSREKKESFPLTVTSAQKNPTAFYLCASSKEGTQPQHFGDGTRLSIL.